The sample holds a few counts of the clone carrying this T cell receptor (beta chain). Antigen specificity is unknown. The sample comes from a study of cytomegalovirus exposure and HLA in healthy donors. Germline values: CDR1 SGHVS, CDR2 FNYEAQ. The V segment lost 2 bases and the J segment 3 bases; nucleotides outside the gene matches: 7. The CDR3 runs 15 residues. Study-level results: Further analysis, carried out later, found HLA-associated TCR beta chains more clonally expanded than equally common other chains. Information on immune exposure was restricted to one variable (CMV serostatus).

The donors (healthy individuals) were bone marrow donors. PCR employed 60 Vbeta and 13 Jbeta primers. Only in-frame clones appear in the TCRdb table, and some are missing; sequencing was by immunoSEQ multiplex PCR. The profile shows 130,000 to 150,000 clones, around 80% of them singletons. This sequence joins TRBV7-6 and TRBJ2-7; TRBD2 agrees at 7 bases. The sample was PBMCs. The origin of this receptor is a man under 40 in good health and CMV-seronegative. As DNA, the CDR3 is TGTGCCAGCAGCTTACGGGCGGGAGAGCTCTACGAGCAGTACTTC. Its translation is CASSLRAGELYEQYF.